These 29 T cell receptor beta chains were sequenced from one sample in a study of T cell responses to AZD1222 COVID-19 vaccine. Method: immunoSEQ multiplex PCR; TCRdb's copy keeps in-frame clones and lacks some. Here the sample spans roughly 110,000 clones, around 81% being singletons. The source was peripheral blood, collected on day 0 of AZD1222 vaccination. These receptors originate from an adult in good health.

This chain connects TRBV5-4 to TRBJ1-5; D perhaps matches TRBD1 (5 bases). The CDR3 extends over 13 amino acids. The V end lost 7 bases, the J end lost 3 bases, and 11 bases lay between the germline ends. Germline CDR1 reads SGHNT; CDR2 reads YYREEE (reference sequence). CDR3 in amino acids: CASGSGVNQPQHF. CDR3 in DNA: TGTGCCAGCGGATCGGGGGTCAATCAGCCCCAGCATTTT. The full variable domain, with the rest looked up from reference TRBV5-4 and TRBJ1-5, is ETGVTQSPTHLIKTRGQQVTLRCSSQSGHNTVSWYQQALGQGPQFIFQYYREEENGRGNFPPRFSGLQFPNYSSELNVNALELDDSALYLCASGSGVNQPQHFGDGTRLSIL.

In its sample, this clone was seen once. This sequence joins TRBV7-2 and TRBJ2-7; D remains ambiguous. CDR1 SGHTA and CDR2 FQGNSA come from the germline V gene. The V gene lost 1 base and the J gene lost 0 bases, with 13 bases spanning the gap. The CDR3 runs to 16 residues. This chain's CDR3 is CASSLGSRVSSYEQYF. In DNA, the CDR3 is TGTGCCAGCAGCTTAGGAAGTCGGGTGAGCTCCTACGAGCAGTACTTC.

This clone showed up just a few times. The chain uses TRBV28 and TRBJ2-2; D is possibly TRBD2 (5 bases). The ends were cut back, 10 bases at V and 5 bases at J, with 11 bases in the middle. The CDR3 contains 12 residues. Germline V gene sequence: CDR1 MDHEN, CDR2 SYDVKM. The CDR3 region is CATYSGTGELFF. Here the CDR3 DNA reads TGTGCCACTTACTCGGGGACCGGGGAGCTGTTTTTT.

V usage is TRBV20-1 and J usage is TRBJ1-6; no clear D. The CDR3 has 11 amino acids. The V and J ends lost 0 bases and 11 bases respectively, with 5 bases between them. The germline V gene has CDR1 DFQATT and CDR2 SNEGSKA (reference sequence). Here the CDR3 reads CSARDRTPLHF. The CDR3 nucleotides are TGCAGTGCTAGAGACCGGACACCCCTCCACTTT.

The chain links TRBV11-2 to TRBJ2-5; no clear D gene. V was shortened by 2 bases and J by 2 bases, with 12 bases between the two germline ends. The CDR3 totals 15 residues. CDR1 is SGHAT, CDR2 FQNNGV, per germline. CDR3 loop: CASSLYTAEQETQYF. CDR3 nucleotide sequence: TGTGCCAGCAGCTTATATACCGCGGAACAAGAGACCCAGTACTTC.

The chain joins TRBV2 to TRBJ1-2; 12 bases align to TRBD1. The germline CDR1 and CDR2 sequences are SNHLY and FYNNEI. J lost 4 bases, V lost 4 bases, and 10 bases had no gene match. The CDR3 runs 17 residues. The CDR3 reads CASSVPGQGAPGYGYTF. The CDR3 nucleotides read TGTGCCAGCAGTGTCCCGGGACAGGGGGCGCCGGGCTATGGCTACACCTTC.

The chain has TRBV28 and TRBJ2-7; TRBD1 matches at 7 bases. The CDR3 is made up of 14 amino acids. The germline V gene encodes CDR1 MDHEN and CDR2 SYDVKM. J was trimmed by 2 bases and V by 6 bases; bases with no gene match: 7. In DNA form, the CDR3 reads TGTGCCAGCAGACTACAGGGGATAACCTACGAGCAGTACTTC. Its protein product is CASRLQGITYEQYF.

The genes are TRBV7-2 and TRBJ1-3; D perhaps matches TRBD1 (5 bases). This CDR3 contains 16 residues. The germline V gene encodes CDR1 SGHTA and CDR2 FQGNSA. The V end lost 0 bases, the J end lost 0 bases, and 9 bases lay between the germline ends. CDR3 residues: CASSLAGTFSGNTIYF. The CDR3 DNA reads as TGTGCCAGCAGCTTAGCGGGGACCTTCTCTGGAAACACCATATATTTT.

The DNA of the CDR3 is TGTGCCAGCAGCTTGGTGGGCGATCACTACGAGCAGTACTTC. Its translation: CASSLVGDHYEQYF. The chain couples TRBV5-6 to TRBJ2-7; no definite D call. Germline V gene data show CDR1 as SGHDT and CDR2 as YYEEEE. Trimming pared 0 bases from V and 3 bases from J, leaving 10 bases between. This CDR3 region has 14 residues.

This chain connects TRBV5-1 to TRBJ2-7, with D maybe TRBD2 (7 bases). The germline gives CDR1 SGHRS, CDR2 YFSETQ. The V end lost 3 bases, the J end lost 1 base, and 14 bases lay between the germline ends. CDR3 length: 15 amino acids. The CDR3 here is CASSSLGGLSYEQYF. The CDR3 coding sequence is TGCGCCAGCAGCTCACTCGGGGGGCTGTCCTACGAGCAGTACTTC.

V gene TRBV10-2 combines with J gene TRBJ2-5, with D unresolved. V gave up 0 bases and J gave up 2 bases, with 7 bases separating them. Germline CDR1 WSHSY, CDR2 SAAADI. The CDR3 loop spans 14 amino acids. The CDR3 DNA reads as TGCGCCAGCAGTGAGTCGAATCGGCAAGAGACCCAGTACTTC. Protein sequence: CASSESNRQETQYF.

This clone was seen a handful of times. The J gene is TRBJ2-1, the V gene TRBV10-3; TRBD2 matches at 9 bases. V was clipped by 0 bases and J by 5 bases; unmatched bases: 11. The CDR3 consists of 18 residues. CDR1 and CDR2 (germline): ENHRY, SYGVKD. The CDR3 sequence: CAISESTLGSGSDNEQFF. The CDR3 DNA reads TGTGCCATCAGTGAGTCGACTCTGGGTAGCGGGAGCGACAATGAGCAGTTCTTC.

The gene calls are TRBV7-3 and TRBJ2-7; 7 bases are shared with TRBD2. This CDR3 contains 16 residues. V was pared by 1 base and J by 1 base, with 7 bases of the junction left unmatched. Germline CDR1 is SGHTA and CDR2 is FQGTGA. The CDR3 loop is CASSLNGGRWSYEQYF. The CDR3, as DNA: TGTGCCAGCAGCTTAAACGGGGGGAGATGGTCCTACGAGCAGTACTTC.

Of note for this clone: The junction does not match germline at one end; this may be a read error. The rearrangement uses TRBV7-7 and TRBJ1-4; D call uncertain. Germline V gene data show CDR1 as SSHAT and CDR2 as FNYEAQ (reference sequence). The CDR3 totals 14 residues. CDR3 nucleotide sequence: TGTGCTAGCAGCTTAGCGGGCCTGGGTCAAAAACTGTTTTTT. It translates to CASSLAGLGQKLFF.

The CDR3 loop is CASSFGLQTYEQYF. The CDR3 DNA is TGTGCCAGCAGCTTCGGCTTGCAGACCTACGAGCAGTACTTC. The chain recombines TRBV7-2 with TRBJ2-7; D remains ambiguous. Germline loops: CDR1 SGHTA, CDR2 FQGNSA. CDR3 size: 14 residues. Between the trimmed V and J ends, which lost 3 bases and 2 bases, there was a span of 11 bases.

The chain combines TRBV9 with TRBJ2-3; no clear D. V was trimmed by 0 bases and J by 1 base, leaving 12 bases between them. This CDR3 is built from 16 residues. Germline V CDR1 and CDR2: SGDLS, YYNGEE. The CDR3 region has the DNA TGTGCCAGCAGCGTAGAGGGCACAAGAGGCACAGATACGCAGTATTTT. Its translation is CASSVEGTRGTDTQYF.

The chain joins TRBV4-2 to TRBJ2-7; D may be TRBD1 (6 bases). Trimming left V 4 bases short and J 0 bases short, with 10 bases between. Germline V gene lookup returns CDR1 LGHNA and CDR2 YNFKEQ. The CDR3 runs to 14 residues. The CDR3 region has the DNA TGTGCCAGCAGCCGACAGGTCCTCTCCTACGAGCAGTACTTC. It codes for CASSRQVLSYEQYF.

V and J are TRBV11-2 and TRBJ1-4; 9 bases are shared with TRBD1. V shed 5 bases and J 5 bases; nucleotides not matched to a gene: 15. The CDR3 has 18 residues. The germline V gene has CDR1 SGHAT and CDR2 FQNNGV. Here the CDR3 reads CASSRQGVAGALNEKLFF. The CDR3 DNA reads TGTGCCAGCAGCCGACAGGGGGTAGCCGGCGCCCTAAATGAAAAACTGTTTTTT.

The rearrangement links TRBV12-5 to TRBJ2-6; D might be TRBD1 (6 bases). Germline V lookup: CDR1 LGHNT, CDR2 FRNRAP. Trimming removed 7 bases from V and 0 bases from J, with 16 bases in between. This CDR3 has 17 residues. Here the CDR3 reads CASVGPGTNSGANVLTF. In nucleotides, the CDR3 is TGTGCTAGTGTAGGACCCGGGACAAACTCTGGGGCCAACGTCCTGACTTTC.

With regard to this clone: Other DNA variants within this sample encode the same CDR3. The CDR3 region has the DNA TGTGCCAGCTCACCAGCGGACAGCTACGAGCAGTACTTC. Its translation: CASSPADSYEQYF. The V and J genes are TRBV18 and TRBJ2-7; maybe TRBD1 (6 bases). Germline values: CDR1 KGHSH, CDR2 LQKENI. The V gene lost 2 bases and the J gene lost 3 bases, with 8 bases spanning the gap. CDR3 length: 13 amino acids.

J is TRBJ1-1 and V is TRBV5-1, with D perhaps matching TRBD1 (5 bases). CDR1 is SGHRS, CDR2 YFSETQ, per germline. CDR3 length equals 14 residues. V was shortened by 2 bases and J by 6 bases, with 14 bases between the two germline ends. CDR3 amino acids: CASSFGGEGPEAFF. In DNA, the CDR3 is TGCGCCAGCAGCTTTGGTGGGGAGGGACCTGAAGCTTTCTTT.

The V call is TRBV19, the J call TRBJ1-1; unclear D gene. The germline CDR1 and CDR2 sequences are LNHDA and SQIVND (reference sequence). The CDR3 runs to 11 residues. V lost 3 bases and J lost 8, with 7 bases in between. CDR3 sequence (DNA): TGTGCCAGTAGTATTTCATCCGAAGCTTTCTTT. This gives the protein CASSISSEAFF. The whole variable domain, remainder taken from reference TRBV19 and TRBJ1-1, is DGGITQSPKYLFRKEGQNVTLSCEQNLNHDAMYWYRQDPGQGLRLIYYSQIVNDFQKGDIAEGYSVSREKKESFPLTVTSAQKNPTAFYLCASSISSEAFFGQGTRLTVV.

The CDR3 loop reads CASRGGSYNEQFF. The CDR3, as DNA: TGTGCCAGCCGGGGGGGGAGCTACAATGAGCAGTTCTTC. The V call is TRBV27, the J call TRBJ2-1; the match to TRBD2 covers 8 bases. The CDR3 sequence is 13 residues long. In germline, CDR1 is MNHEY, CDR2 SMNVEV (reference sequence). J gave up 3 bases and V 8 bases, and 3 bases lay outside the gene matches.

J is TRBJ2-1 and V is TRBV7-2, with unresolved D. In germline, CDR1 is SGHTA, CDR2 FQGNSA. Trimming removed 1 base from V and 6 bases from J, with 10 bases in between. The CDR3 loop spans 14 amino acids. The chain's CDR3 is CASSLEWDGNEQFF. The CDR3 DNA sequence: TGTGCCAGCAGCTTAGAATGGGATGGCAATGAGCAGTTCTTC.

V and J are TRBV27 and TRBJ1-3; perhaps TRBD1 as D (6 bases). V shed 5 bases and J shed 3 bases, with 20 bases lying between them. This CDR3 is built from 17 residues. Looked up from germline, CDR1 is MNHEY and CDR2 is SMNVEV (reference sequence). CDR3 protein: CASSPQGGGAYGNTIYF. The CDR3 DNA reads as TGTGCCAGCAGTCCCCAAGGGGGGGGCGCCTATGGAAACACCATATATTTT.

The chain is built from TRBV11-2 and TRBJ1-4; a weak D match, TRBD1 (6 bases). Trimming removed 5 bases at V and 6 bases at J, with 16 bases between. This CDR3 has 15 residues. Germline V gene data show CDR1 as SGHAT and CDR2 as FQNNGV. CDR3 residues: CASSPKGGYDEKLFF. CDR3 nucleotide sequence: TGTGCCAGCAGCCCGAAAGGGGGTTATGATGAAAAACTGTTTTTT.

This clone was recorded once. This rearrangement joins TRBV7-9 to TRBJ2-2; either TRBD1 or TRBD2 may fit D (6 bases each). In germline, CDR1 is SEHNR, CDR2 FQNEAQ (reference sequence). Trimming cost V 2 bases and J 7 bases, with 14 bases left between them. The CDR3 runs 15 residues. CDR3 region: CASSLFGGPVGELFF. CDR3 bases: TGTGCCAGCAGCTTATTTGGGGGGCCGGTCGGGGAGCTGTTTTTT.

The J gene is TRBJ1-1, the V gene TRBV7-9; D is possibly TRBD1 (6 bases). Per germline, CDR1 SEHNR and CDR2 FQNEAQ (reference sequence). The V end was cut by 2 bases, the J end by 11 bases, with 9 bases between. The CDR3 length is 11 residues. CDR3 DNA: TGTGCCAGCAGCTTACAAGGGGGGGCTTTCTTT. Protein: CASSLQGGAFF.

The V call is TRBV2, the J call TRBJ1-6; D may be TRBD1 (6 bases). Germline V CDR1 and CDR2: SNHLY, FYNNEI. With 6 bases removed from V and 10 bases from J, the gap between germline ends came to 16 bases. The CDR3 runs to 14 residues. The CDR3 DNA reads as TGTGCCAGCAGGGAGACAGGTCGGAACTCACCCCTCCACTTT. Protein sequence: CASRETGRNSPLHF.